Below, 27 T cell receptor beta chains from the same sample are listed, as sequenced in a study of cytomegalovirus exposure and HLA in healthy donors. Both 60 Vbeta primers and 13 Jbeta primers went into the PCR. Profiling relied on immunoSEQ multiplex PCR, and the TCRdb table lists in-frame clones only, not all of them. The sample lists fewer than 60,000 clones; around three quarters were seen once. Sequencing input: PBMCs. The receptor set was obtained from a woman in her 40s in good health and CMV-seropositive.

V is TRBV12-5 and J is TRBJ1-3; D gene ambiguous. Germline V gives CDR1 LGHNT, CDR2 FRNRAP. Trimming stripped 5 bases from V and 2 bases from J, with 13 bases between. The CDR3 is 15 amino acids. The DNA for the CDR3 is TGTGCTAGTGGTCTGACCGGAGTGGCTGGAAACACCATATATTTT. Protein: CASGLTGVAGNTIYF.

The V and J genes are TRBV11-2 and TRBJ2-2, with a weak D call TRBD2 (6 bases). Germline V gene data show CDR1 as SGHAT and CDR2 as FQNNGV. The CDR3 runs 14 residues. With 4 bases removed from V and 5 bases from J, the gap between germline ends came to 11 bases. CDR3 region: CASSSLRGTGELFF. For the CDR3, the DNA is TGTGCCAGCAGCTCCCTACGGGGGACCGGGGAGCTGTTTTTT.

The V and J genes are TRBV19 and TRBJ2-2, with a weak D call TRBD1 (5 bases). Germline V lookup: CDR1 LNHDA, CDR2 SQIVND (reference sequence). The CDR3 consists of 14 residues. V lost 6 bases and J 4 bases, leaving 12 bases between the germline ends. The CDR3 region has the DNA TGTGCCAGTAGGAGTCAGGGTAGCACCGGGGAGCTGTTTTTT. This codes for CASRSQGSTGELFF.

V is TRBV7-9 and J is TRBJ1-5; D possibly corresponds to TRBD1 (5 bases). V was trimmed by 1 base and J by 9 bases, leaving 10 bases between them. The CDR3 is 13 residues long. CDR1 is SEHNR and CDR2 is FQNEAQ in the germline V gene (reference sequence). Written as DNA, the CDR3 is TGTGCCAGCAGCTTAGAGGGGTGGGCGCCCCAGCATTTT. Translated, it gives CASSLEGWAPQHF.

This chain connects TRBV7-6 to TRBJ1-2, with a tentative D call TRBD1 (6 bases). Germline assignment: CDR1 SGHVS and CDR2 FNYEAQ. The CDR3 consists of 13 residues. The V end was cut by 11 bases, the J end by 3 bases, with 16 bases between. The CDR3 is CAVGGGTDYGYTF. The CDR3 DNA sequence: TGTGCCGTGGGAGGGGGGACGGACTATGGCTACACCTTC.

This sequence joins TRBV15 and TRBJ1-5; tentatively, D is TRBD1 (5 bases). CDR3 length: 16 residues. Trimming removed 1 base from V and 7 bases from J, with 17 bases in between. Germline assignment: CDR1 LNHNV and CDR2 YYDKDF (reference sequence). The CDR3 region is CATSRGTGSPWQPQHF. CDR3 bases: TGTGCCACCAGCAGAGGTACAGGCTCTCCTTGGCAGCCCCAGCATTTT.

This clone has more than one count but fewer than ten. The chain is built from TRBV7-3 and TRBJ1-4; D is undetermined. The V end lost 0 bases, the J end lost 0 bases, and 5 bases lay between the germline ends. The CDR3 sequence is 15 residues long. CDR1 is SGHTA and CDR2 is FQGTGA in the germline V gene. CDR3 sequence (DNA): TGTGCCAGCAGCTTAACACGGGCAACTAATGAAAAACTGTTTTTT. This sequence encodes CASSLTRATNEKLFF. The full variable domain, its missing parts supplied by reference TRBV7-3 and TRBJ1-4, is GAGVSQTPSNKVTEKGKYVELRCDPISGHTALYWYRQSLGQGPEFLIYFQGTGAADDSGLPNDRFFAVRPEGSVSTLKIQRTERGDSAVYLCASSLTRATNEKLFFGSGTQLSVL.

This clone was seen more than once but under ten times. The chain carries TRBV7-2 and TRBJ2-7; TRBD2 aligns across 11 bases. The junction had 0 bases not matched to a gene; V was cut back by 5 bases and J by 3 bases. Looked up from germline, CDR1 is SGHTA and CDR2 is FQGNSA. CDR3 length equals 13 residues. The CDR3 DNA reads as TGTGCCAGCAGCGGACTAGCGGGCTACGAGCAGTACTTC. Protein product: CASSGLAGYEQYF.

This chain uses TRBV5-1 with TRBJ1-1; TRBD1 agrees at 7 bases. The CDR3 is 15 residues long. CDR1 is SGHRS and CDR2 is YFSETQ in the germline V gene. Trimming cost V 3 bases and J 1 base; bases outside gene matches: 6. DNA for the CDR3: TGCGCCAGCAGCTCCGCAGGGGGTGGGAACACTGAAGCTTTCTTT. This translates into CASSSAGGGNTEAFF.

This rearrangement joins TRBV5-6 to TRBJ1-1; D possibly corresponds to TRBD1 (6 bases). The CDR3 consists of 15 residues. Trimming took 3 bases from V and 1 from J, leaving 13 bases between them. CDR1 and CDR2 from the germline V gene are SGHDT and YYEEEE. The CDR3 sequence is CASSYRGHQNTEAFF. The CDR3, as DNA: TGTGCCAGCAGCTACCGGGGACACCAGAACACTGAAGCTTTCTTT.

The chain joins TRBV10-3 to TRBJ2-7; perhaps TRBD2 as D (7 bases). CDR3 length equals 15 residues. The germline gives CDR1 ENHRY, CDR2 SYGVKD. V lost 6 bases and J 4 bases, leaving 19 bases between the germline ends. CDR3 amino acids: CAIRRAGAGVYEQYF. CDR3 bases: TGTGCCATCAGAAGGGCGGGGGCTGGGGTATACGAGCAGTACTTC.

V usage is TRBV12-2 and J usage is TRBJ2-5; the D call TRBD1 from the table was never checked on the DNA. TRBV12-2 is recorded as a pseudogene. The CDR3 is 16 amino acids. The CDR3 loop is CASRLVNRTASETQYF. The CDR3 DNA is TGTGCAAGTCGCTTAGTCAATAGGACAGCCAGTGAGACCCAGTACTTC.

This chain uses TRBV7-2 with TRBJ2-2; no clear D. V was cut by 4 bases and J by 9 bases, with 18 bases left in between. Germline V CDR1 and CDR2: SGHTA, FQGNSA. The CDR3 extends over 15 amino acids. The CDR3 spells CASSYRNLSPRELFF. In nucleotides, the CDR3 is TGTGCCAGCAGCTACCGAAACTTATCACCCCGGGAGCTGTTTTTT.

The chain recombines TRBV6-5 with TRBJ1-2; D may be TRBD1 (5 bases). V was shortened by 2 bases and J by 8 bases, with 18 bases between the two germline ends. This CDR3 is built from 15 residues. Germline assignment: CDR1 MNHEY and CDR2 SVGAGI. The CDR3 bases are TGTGCCAGCAGTTACGGGCAGGGCTTTATGGCGGGCTACACCTTC. Protein sequence: CASSYGQGFMAGYTF.

This chain links TRBV7-3 with TRBJ2-1; TRBD1 matches at 8 bases. CDR3 length: 16 residues. Germline CDR1 SGHTA, CDR2 FQGTGA. V gave up 5 bases and J gave up 1 base; unmatched junction bases: 7. CDR3 protein: CASSPFRGQSYNEQFF. CDR3 nucleotides: TGTGCCAGCAGCCCATTCAGGGGGCAATCCTACAATGAGCAGTTCTTC. The full variable domain, in which reference TRBV7-3 and TRBJ2-1 provide the parts outside the CDR3, is GAGVSQTPSNKVTEKGKYVELRCDPISGHTALYWYRQSLGQGPEFLIYFQGTGAADDSGLPNDRFFAVRPEGSVSTLKIQRTERGDSAVYLCASSPFRGQSYNEQFFGPGTRLTVL.

This rearrangement joins TRBV7-9 to TRBJ1-4; D unresolved. The CDR3 covers 15 residues. Germline lookup yields CDR1 SEHNR and CDR2 FQNEAQ (reference sequence). V was clipped by 3 bases and J by 8 bases, with 16 bases between them. CDR3 nucleotide sequence: TGTGCCAGCAGCTTTTCCACGAGGTTCAGAGAAAAACTGTTTTTT. Translating gives CASSFSTRFREKLFF. The entire variable domain, with the rest obtained from reference TRBV7-9 and TRBJ1-4, is as follows: DTGVSQNPRHKITKRGQNVTFRCDPISEHNRLYWYRQTLGQGPEFLTYFQNEAQLEKSRLLSDRFSAERPKGSFSTLEIQRTEQGDSAMYLCASSFSTRFREKLFFGSGTQLSVL.

CDR3 bases: TGCGCCAGCAGCTTGGGCCACCGGGACAGGGGTACAGATACGCAGTATTTT. Residues: CASSLGHRDRGTDTQYF. V usage is TRBV5-1 and J usage is TRBJ2-3, with TRBD1 identical over 10 bases. This CDR3 contains 17 residues. From germline, CDR1 is SGHRS and CDR2 YFSETQ. The trim removed 0 bases at V and 3 bases at J, leaving 7 bases unmatched.

This clone was observed a handful of times. The chain links TRBV5-1 to TRBJ1-2, with D possibly TRBD1 on 5 matching bases. The ends were cut back, 4 bases at V and 6 bases at J, with 16 bases in the middle. The CDR3 sequence is 14 residues long. CDR1 SGHRS and CDR2 YFSETQ come from the germline V gene. DNA for the CDR3: TGCGCCAGCAGCCCGGGGTCGGGGGTAGATGGCTACACCTTC. This codes for CASSPGSGVDGYTF. Filled out from reference TRBV5-1 and TRBJ1-2, the complete variable domain reads KAGVTQTPRYLIKTRGQQVTLSCSPISGHRSVSWYQQTPGQGLQFLFEYFSETQRNKGNFPGRFSGRQFSNSRSEMNVSTLELGDSALYLCASSPGSGVDGYTFGSGTRLTVV.

The chain carries TRBV19 and TRBJ2-4, with 11 nucleotides matching TRBD1. The length of the CDR3 is 17 residues. V was clipped by 4 bases and J by 0 bases; unmatched bases: 5. Germline V gene sequence: CDR1 LNHDA, CDR2 SQIVND (reference sequence). Here the CDR3 reads CASSTGQGALAKNIQYF. The CDR3 DNA reads TGTGCCAGTAGTACTGGACAGGGGGCTTTAGCCAAAAACATTCAGTACTTC.

This chain uses TRBV19 with TRBJ1-4; 7 positions agree with TRBD1. Trimming at V came to 4 bases and at J to 7 bases, leaving 12 bases not matched to a gene. This CDR3 is built from 16 residues. In germline, CDR1 is LNHDA, CDR2 SQIVND (reference sequence). This CDR3 reads CASSTQGGRVAEKLFF. The CDR3 DNA reads as TGTGCCAGTAGTACGCAAGGGGGCAGGGTGGCTGAAAAACTGTTTTTT.

The rearrangement links TRBV18 to TRBJ1-1, with D maybe TRBD1 (6 bases). The germline CDR1 and CDR2 sequences are KGHSH and LQKENI. Trimming left V 3 bases short and J 3 bases short, with 17 bases between. The CDR3 contains 16 residues. The CDR3 loop reads CASSPQPIQGHTEAFF. In DNA, the CDR3 is TGTGCCAGCTCACCCCAGCCCATACAGGGACACACTGAAGCTTTCTTT. The variable domain in full, with the rest retrieved from reference TRBV18 and TRBJ1-1, is NAGVMQNPRHLVRRRGQEARLRCSPMKGHSHVYWYRQLPEEGLKFMVYLQKENIIDESGMPKERFSAEFPKEGPSILRIQQVVRGDSAAYFCASSPQPIQGHTEAFFGQGTRLTVV.

The V and J genes are TRBV30 and TRBJ2-1, with TRBD1 matching 10 bases. Germline trimming cut 3 bases from V and 0 bases from J; bases unmatched to any gene: 2. The length of the CDR3 is 15 residues. CDR1 and CDR2 (germline): GTSNPN, SVGIG (reference sequence). CDR3 loop: CAWRDRGTSYNEQFF. Here the CDR3 DNA reads TGTGCCTGGAGGGACAGGGGGACCTCCTACAATGAGCAGTTCTTC.

V and J are TRBV7-2 and TRBJ1-6; TRBD1 matches 10 bases. Per germline, CDR1 SGHTA and CDR2 FQGNSA. V shed 5 bases, J shed 12 bases, and the junction held 10 bases outside the gene matches. The CDR3 runs to 15 residues. CDR3: CASSPGTGVSRPLHF. In nucleotides, the CDR3 is TGTGCCAGCAGCCCCGGGACAGGGGTTTCCCGACCCCTCCACTTT. Variable domain in full (rest from reference TRBV7-2 and TRBJ1-6): GAGVSQSPSNKVTEKGKDVELRCDPISGHTALYWYRQSLGQGLEFLIYFQGNSAPDKSGLPSDRFSAERTGGSVSTLTIQRTQQEDSAVYLCASSPGTGVSRPLHFGNGTRLTVT.

V gene TRBV6-5 combines with J gene TRBJ1-5, with a tentative D call TRBD1 (6 bases). Germline values: CDR1 MNHEY, CDR2 SVGAGI. V lost 6 bases to trimming and J lost 3 bases, with 15 bases between them. The CDR3 sequence is 15 residues long. CDR3 sequence reads: CASSLHGQNNQPQHF. Written as DNA, the CDR3 is TGTGCCAGCAGCCTCCACGGACAGAACAATCAGCCCCAGCATTTT.

The chain recombines TRBV27 with TRBJ1-2; D unresolved. Germline V gene lookup returns CDR1 MNHEY and CDR2 SMNVEV (reference sequence). The CDR3 is 13 amino acids. The V end lost 3 bases, the J end lost 2 bases, and 7 bases lay between the germline ends. The CDR3 spells CASSFNRNYGYTF. The CDR3 coding sequence is TGTGCCAGCAGTTTCAACCGGAACTATGGCTACACCTTC.

This sequence joins TRBV6-4 and TRBJ2-2, with 7 bases fitting TRBD1. V lost 7 bases and J lost 3; bases outside the gene matches: 8. Germline V gene data show CDR1 as MRHNA and CDR2 as SNTAGT. This CDR3 is built from 15 residues. The CDR3 reads CASTPGTDHTGELFF. DNA of the CDR3: TGTGCCAGCACCCCCGGGACAGACCACACCGGGGAGCTGTTTTTT.

CDR3 sequence reads: CASSGEPGQGIDEQFF. CDR3 DNA: TGTGCCAGCAGCGGGGAACCGGGACAGGGTATCGATGAGCAGTTCTTC. The chain employs TRBV5-4 and TRBJ2-1; 9 bases are a match to TRBD1. Germline loops: CDR1 SGHNT, CDR2 YYREEE (reference sequence). The CDR3 has 16 amino acids. Trimming removed 4 bases from V and 8 bases from J; junction bases left unmatched: 13.